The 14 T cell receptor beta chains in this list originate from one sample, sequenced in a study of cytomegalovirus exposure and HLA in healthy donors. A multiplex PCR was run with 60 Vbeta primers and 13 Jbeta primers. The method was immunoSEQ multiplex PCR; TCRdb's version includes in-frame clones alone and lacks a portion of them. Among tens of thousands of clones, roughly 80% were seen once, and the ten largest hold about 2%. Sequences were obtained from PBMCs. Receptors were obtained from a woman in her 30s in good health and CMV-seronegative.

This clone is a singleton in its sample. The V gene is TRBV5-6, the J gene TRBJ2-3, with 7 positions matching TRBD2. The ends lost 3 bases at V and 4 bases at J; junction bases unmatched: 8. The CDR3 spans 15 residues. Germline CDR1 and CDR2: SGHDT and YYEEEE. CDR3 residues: CASSWGLAVADTQYF. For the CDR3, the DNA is TGTGCCAGCAGCTGGGGCCTAGCGGTTGCAGATACGCAGTATTTT.

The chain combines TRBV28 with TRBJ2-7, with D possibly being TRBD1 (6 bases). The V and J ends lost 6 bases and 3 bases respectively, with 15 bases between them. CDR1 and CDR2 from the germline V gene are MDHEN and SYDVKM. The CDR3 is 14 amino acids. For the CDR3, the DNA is TGTGCCAGCAGACCCCGACAGGAGAACTACGAGCAGTACTTC. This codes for CASRPRQENYEQYF.

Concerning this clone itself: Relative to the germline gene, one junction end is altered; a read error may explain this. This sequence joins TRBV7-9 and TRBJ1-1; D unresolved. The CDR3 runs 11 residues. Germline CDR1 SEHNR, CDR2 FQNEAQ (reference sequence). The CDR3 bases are TGTTCCAGCAGCTTCCGTAGAGAAGCTTTCTTT. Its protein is CSSSFRREAFF.

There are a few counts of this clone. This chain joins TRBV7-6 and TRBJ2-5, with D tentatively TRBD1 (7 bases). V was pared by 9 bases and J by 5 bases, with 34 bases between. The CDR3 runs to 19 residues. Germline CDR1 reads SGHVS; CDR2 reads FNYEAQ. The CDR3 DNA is TGTGCCAGTAGGGGGGACAGAGACCGTAAGAAAAACCCGTGGGAGACCCAGTACTTC. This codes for CASRGDRDRKKNPWETQYF.

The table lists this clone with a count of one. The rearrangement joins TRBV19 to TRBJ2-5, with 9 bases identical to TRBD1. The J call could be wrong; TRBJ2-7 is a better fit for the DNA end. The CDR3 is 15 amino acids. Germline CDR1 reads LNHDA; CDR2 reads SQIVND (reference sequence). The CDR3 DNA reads TGTGCCAGTAAGGGACCGGGACAGGGATTCTACGAGCAGTACTTC. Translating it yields CASKGPGQGFYEQYF.

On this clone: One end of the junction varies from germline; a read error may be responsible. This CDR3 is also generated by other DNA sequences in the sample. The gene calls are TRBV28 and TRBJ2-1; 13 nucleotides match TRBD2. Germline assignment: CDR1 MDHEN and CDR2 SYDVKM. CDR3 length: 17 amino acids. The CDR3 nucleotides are TGTGCCAGCAGTCCTGCCGGGACTAGCGGGGCGTACAACGAGCAGTTCTTC. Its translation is CASSPAGTSGAYNEQFF.

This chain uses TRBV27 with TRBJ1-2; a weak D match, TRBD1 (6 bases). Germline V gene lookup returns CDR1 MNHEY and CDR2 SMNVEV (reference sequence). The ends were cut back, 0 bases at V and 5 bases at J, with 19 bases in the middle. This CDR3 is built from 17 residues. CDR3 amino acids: CASSLSSGASPSYGYTF. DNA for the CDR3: TGTGCCAGCAGTTTATCGTCAGGGGCCTCCCCCTCATATGGCTACACCTTC.

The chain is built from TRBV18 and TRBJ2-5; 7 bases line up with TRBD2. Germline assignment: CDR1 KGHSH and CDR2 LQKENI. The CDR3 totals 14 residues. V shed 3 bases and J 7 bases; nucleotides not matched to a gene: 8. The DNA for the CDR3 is TGTGCCAGCTCACCCTCTGACCGCGGGGGGACCCAGTACTTC. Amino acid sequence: CASSPSDRGGTQYF.

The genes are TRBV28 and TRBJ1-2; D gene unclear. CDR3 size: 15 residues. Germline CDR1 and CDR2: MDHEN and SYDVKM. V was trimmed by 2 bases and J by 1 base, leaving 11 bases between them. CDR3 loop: CASSLGSTGNYGYTF. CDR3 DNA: TGTGCCAGCAGTTTAGGGTCGACGGGTAACTATGGCTACACCTTC.

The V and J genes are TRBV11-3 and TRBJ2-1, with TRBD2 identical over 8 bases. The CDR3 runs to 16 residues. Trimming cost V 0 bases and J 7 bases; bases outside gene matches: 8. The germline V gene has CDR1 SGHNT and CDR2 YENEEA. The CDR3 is CASSLDRLAGRNEQFF. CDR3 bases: TGTGCCAGCAGCTTAGATCGGCTAGCGGGCCGGAATGAGCAGTTCTTC.

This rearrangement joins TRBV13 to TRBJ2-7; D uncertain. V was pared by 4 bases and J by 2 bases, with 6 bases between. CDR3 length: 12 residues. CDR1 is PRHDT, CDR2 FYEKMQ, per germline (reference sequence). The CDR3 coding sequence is TGTGCCAGCAGCTCCGTAACCTACGAGCAGTACTTC. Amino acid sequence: CASSSVTYEQYF.

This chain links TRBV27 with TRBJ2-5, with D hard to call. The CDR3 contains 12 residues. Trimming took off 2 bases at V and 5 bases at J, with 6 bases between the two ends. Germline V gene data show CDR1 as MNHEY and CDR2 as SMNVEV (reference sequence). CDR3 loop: CASSLLGETQYF. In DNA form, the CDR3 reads TGTGCCAGCAGTTTACTTGGCGAGACCCAGTACTTC.

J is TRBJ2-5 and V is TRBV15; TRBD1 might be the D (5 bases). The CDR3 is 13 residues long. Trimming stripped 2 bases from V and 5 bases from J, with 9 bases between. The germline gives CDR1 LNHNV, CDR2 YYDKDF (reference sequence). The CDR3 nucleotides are TGTGCCACCAGCAGACAGGGCCGGGAGACCCAGTACTTC. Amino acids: CATSRQGRETQYF.

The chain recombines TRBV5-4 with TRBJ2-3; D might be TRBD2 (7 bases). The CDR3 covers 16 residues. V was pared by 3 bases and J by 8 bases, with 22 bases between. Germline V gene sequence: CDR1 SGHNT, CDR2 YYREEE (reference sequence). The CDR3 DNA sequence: TGTGCCAGCAGCTCAGCCGGGACCCGAGGGGGGGGTACGCAGTATTTT. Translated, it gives CASSSAGTRGGGTQYF.